Below are 21 T cell receptor beta chains sequenced from a single sample in a study of T cell responses to AZD1222 COVID-19 vaccine (dated by TCRdb to about 2021). The sample's time point label, decoded: baseline before first vaccination. The library was made by the immunoSEQ multiplex PCR assay. TCRdb carries this immuneACCESS record with in-frame sequences only. Its versions omit some clonotypes, under half of them owing to an unresolved V gene in the studies checked, with the rest unexplained. In this sample the table shows 95,000 to 110,000 clones, 93% of which occur a single time. Roughly 5% of the sample lies in the top ten. The starting material was peripheral blood, obtained on day 0 of AZD1222 vaccination. Receptors were obtained from an adult in good health.

This clone was picked up one time. The chain joins TRBV6-5 to TRBJ2-7, with a tentative D call TRBD1 (8 bases). Germline lookup yields CDR1 MNHEY and CDR2 SVGAGI. The CDR3 sequence is 14 residues long. V shed 8 bases and J shed 7 bases, with 21 bases lying between them. The CDR3 coding sequence is TGTGCCAGCGGGGGGGCAGGGGGCGCCGGGGAGCAGTACTTC. It is translated as CASGGAGGAGEQYF.

V gene TRBV12-3 or TRBV12-4 combines with J gene TRBJ2-1; D might be TRBD2 (6 bases). CDR3 length: 12 residues. Trimming removed 6 bases from V and 10 bases from J, with 13 bases in between. Here the CDR3 reads CASSLAGGEQFF. The CDR3 bases are TGTGCCAGCAGCCTTGCAGGAGGGGAGCAGTTCTTC.

CDR3 DNA: TGTGCCAGCAGTCCAGGGGGGAGGGAGACCCAGTACTTC. Residues: CASSPGGRETQYF. The chain couples TRBV28 to TRBJ2-5, with TRBD1 as a possible D gene (7 bases). Germline CDR1 is MDHEN and CDR2 is SYDVKM. This CDR3 contains 13 residues. V was trimmed by 5 bases and J by 5 bases, leaving 12 bases between them.

The chain carries TRBV29-1 and TRBJ1-1, with TRBD1 matching 8 bases. The trim removed 7 bases at V and 7 bases at J, leaving 8 bases unmatched. The CDR3 spans 12 residues. The germline V gene encodes CDR1 SQVTM and CDR2 ANQGSEA. The CDR3 spells CSASGQGHEAFF. DNA of the CDR3: TGCAGCGCCTCCGGACAGGGACATGAAGCTTTCTTT. The complete variable domain, with remaining parts taken from reference TRBV29-1 and TRBJ1-1, reads SAVISQKPSRDICQRGTSLTIQCQVDSQVTMMFWYRQQPGQSLTLIATANQGSEATYESGFVIDKFPISRPNLTFSTLTVSNMSPEDSSIYLCSASGQGHEAFFGQGTRLTVV.

This clone came up once. The chain joins TRBV5-3 to TRBJ2-5, with D tentatively TRBD2 (6 bases). TRBV5-3 is an ORF, with its function uncertain. V lost 8 bases and J lost 5, with 28 bases in between. CDR3 length: 17 residues. Here the CDR3 DNA reads TGTGCCAGTCCCCCTTTAACCCCTCCGGACTACGGGGAGACCCAGTACTTC. Amino acid sequence: CASPPLTPPDYGETQYF.

The rearrangement links TRBV18 to TRBJ2-3; 11 nucleotides agree with TRBD1. Looked up from germline, CDR1 is KGHSH and CDR2 is LQKENI. V lost 2 bases, J lost 2 bases, and 3 bases stayed unmatched. The CDR3 extends over 16 amino acids. In nucleotides, the CDR3 is TGTGCCAGCTCACCATCCGGACAGGGGGCCACAGATACGCAGTATTTT. It translates to CASSPSGQGATDTQYF.

The chain carries TRBV5-4 and TRBJ2-4, with D possibly matching TRBD1 (6 bases). The germline V gene has CDR1 SGHNT and CDR2 YYREEE (reference sequence). The CDR3 loop spans 16 amino acids. V was trimmed by 0 bases and J by 0 bases, leaving 10 bases between them. CDR3 sequence reads: CASSLGGPLAKNIQYF. CDR3 in DNA: TGTGCCAGCAGCTTGGGGGGGCCATTAGCCAAAAACATTCAGTACTTC.

The rearrangement uses TRBV6-5 and TRBJ1-4, with TRBD1 matching 8 bases. The CDR3 totals 14 residues. Looked up from germline, CDR1 is MNHEY and CDR2 is SVGAGI. V was clipped by 5 bases and J by 4 bases; unmatched bases: 3. The chain's CDR3 is CASSRQGSNEKLFF. The CDR3 coding sequence is TGTGCCAGCAGTAGACAGGGGAGTAATGAAAAACTGTTTTTT.

This chain joins TRBV30 and TRBJ1-6, with D uncertain. The germline V gene encodes CDR1 GTSNPN and CDR2 SVGIG (reference sequence). Trimming took off 0 bases at V and 9 bases at J, with 3 bases between the two ends. CDR3 length: 11 amino acids. This CDR3 reads CAWSVRSPLHF. The CDR3 nucleotides read TGTGCCTGGAGTGTACGTTCACCCCTCCACTTT.

The chain is built from TRBV25-1 and TRBJ2-4; D possibly uses TRBD1 or TRBD2 (6 bases each). Trimming shortened V by 0 bases and J by 8 bases, and 8 bases separated the two germline ends. CDR1 and CDR2 from the germline V gene are MGHDK and SYGVNS. This CDR3 is built from 13 residues. As DNA, the CDR3 is TGTGCCAGCAGTGAATACGGGGGCCACATTCAGTACTTC. Translated: CASSEYGGHIQYF.

This clone was recorded once. This chain links TRBV29-1 with TRBJ1-1; possible D gene TRBD1, 6 bases. The CDR3 runs 11 residues. The germline CDR1 and CDR2 sequences are SQVTM and ANQGSEA. The V end was cut by 3 bases, the J end by 11 bases, with 13 bases between. This chain's CDR3 is CSVDFRGSAFF. The CDR3 nucleotides read TGCAGCGTTGATTTCAGGGGTTCGGCTTTCTTT.

Only one count was recorded for this clone. The chain is built from TRBV7-9 and TRBJ1-5; 7 positions agree with TRBD1. Germline V gene lookup returns CDR1 SEHNR and CDR2 FQNEAQ (reference sequence). The CDR3 has 18 residues. V was pared by 5 bases and J by 1 base, with 14 bases of the junction left unmatched. DNA of the CDR3: TGTGCCAGCAGCCCGACCCCGACAGGGATAGGAAGCAATCAGCCCCAGCATTTT. This gives the protein CASSPTPTGIGSNQPQHF.

The chain links TRBV5-5 to TRBJ1-2; D is undetermined. The germline V gene has CDR1 SGHKS and CDR2 YYEKEE (reference sequence). The CDR3 sequence is 16 residues long. V lost 0 bases and J 6 bases, leaving 18 bases between the germline ends. The CDR3 sequence: CASSLDPGQGFNGYTF. The CDR3 DNA is TGTGCCAGCAGCTTGGACCCGGGCCAAGGTTTTAATGGCTACACCTTC.

The chain links TRBV15 to TRBJ2-7, with 12 bases matching TRBD2. The CDR3 extends over 19 amino acids. J was trimmed by 2 bases and V by 0 bases; bases with no gene match: 11. The germline V gene has CDR1 LNHNV and CDR2 YYDKDF (reference sequence). CDR3 amino acids: CATSREGASGRAVPYEQYF. CDR3 DNA: TGTGCCACCAGCAGAGAGGGAGCTAGCGGGAGGGCCGTCCCCTACGAGCAGTACTTC.

The chain is built from TRBV19 and TRBJ2-2; D possibly corresponds to TRBD2 (5 bases). The CDR3 contains 12 residues. The V gene lost 9 bases and the J gene lost 8 bases, with 13 bases spanning the gap. Germline values: CDR1 LNHDA, CDR2 SQIVND (reference sequence). The CDR3 loop is CASSEGPGELFF. The CDR3 DNA reads as TGTGCCAGCTCAGAGGGCCCAGGGGAGCTGTTTTTT. Drawing the rest from reference TRBV19 and TRBJ2-2, the complete variable domain is DGGITQSPKYLFRKEGQNVTLSCEQNLNHDAMYWYRQDPGQGLRLIYYSQIVNDFQKGDIAEGYSVSREKKESFPLTVTSAQKNPTAFYLCASSEGPGELFFGEGSRLTVL.

The CDR3 DNA is TGTGCCACCCGACCAGGGGGCGGGGAGGCAGATACGCAGTATTTT. Its translation is CATRPGGGEADTQYF. The J gene is TRBJ2-3, the V gene TRBV10-3; 8 bases match TRBD1. After removal of 10 bases from V and 4 bases from J, the junction contained 13 bases not matched to a gene. Germline V gene data show CDR1 as ENHRY and CDR2 as SYGVKD. This CDR3 contains 15 residues.

The rearrangement uses TRBV11-2 and TRBJ2-3; the match to TRBD2 covers 15 bases. Looked up from germline, CDR1 is SGHAT and CDR2 is FQNNGV. V lost 5 bases to trimming and J lost 3 bases; unmatched junction nucleotides: 6. The CDR3 covers 17 residues. The CDR3 region has the DNA TGTGCCAGCAGCCCGGGACTAGCGGGAGGAGGGACAGATACGCAGTATTTT. Translating gives CASSPGLAGGGTDTQYF.

The chain carries TRBV11-2 and TRBJ1-4; no clear D. This CDR3 region has 13 residues. V lost 6 bases to trimming and J lost 2 bases, with 7 bases between them. The germline gives CDR1 SGHAT, CDR2 FQNNGV. CDR3 amino acids: CASRTYTNEKLFF. Here the CDR3 DNA reads TGTGCCAGCAGGACCTATACTAATGAAAAACTGTTTTTT.

The chain is built from TRBV5-6 and TRBJ1-2; D unresolved. With 3 bases removed from V and 7 bases from J, the gap between germline ends came to 13 bases. CDR1 SGHDT and CDR2 YYEEEE come from the germline V gene. This CDR3 is 13 amino acids long. This CDR3 reads CASSWGRAGGYTF. The CDR3 DNA sequence: TGTGCCAGCAGCTGGGGAAGGGCAGGTGGCTACACCTTC.

A single count supports this clone. The chain combines TRBV9 with TRBJ1-2; maybe TRBD1 (5 bases). The germline V gene has CDR1 SGDLS and CDR2 YYNGEE. V was shortened by 6 bases and J by 4 bases, with 13 bases between the two germline ends. This CDR3 has 13 amino acids. DNA for the CDR3: TGTGCCAGCAACGGGGGTGCCGGCTATGGCTACACCTTC. Its translation is CASNGGAGYGYTF.

The chain is built from TRBV6-4 and TRBJ2-3, with 11 positions matching TRBD1. The germline CDR1 and CDR2 sequences are MRHNA and SNTAGT. The CDR3 spans 13 residues. V lost 6 bases, J lost 5 bases, and 1 base stayed unmatched. The CDR3 coding sequence is TGTGCCAGCAGGGGACAGGGGGAAGATACGCAGTATTTT. It specifies CASRGQGEDTQYF.